Shown below are 20 T cell receptor beta chains from a single sample sequenced in a study of human T cells and chemical hapten exposure. TCRdb fed the RACE reads into MiXCR, producing one record per CDR3 protein. The sample lists roughly 100,000 distinct CDR3 sequences; approximately 12% were seen once. Noted time point: pre-sensitization, week 0. The treatment denotes: therapeutic diphenylcyclopropenone sensitization with weekly scalp DPC. The sequenced sample was whole blood, obtained in connection with sensitization to the hapten diphenylcyclopropenone (DPC). All receptors derive from a woman in her fifties or sixties with alopecia areata. Some clones in this sample may be carry-over from other donors' samples.

This clonotype was recorded at least ten times. This chain uses TRBV7-8 with TRBJ2-4; 10 bases line up with TRBD1. The CDR3 spans 16 residues. The V and J ends lost 5 bases and 0 bases, in that order; junction bases with no gene match: 4. Germline V gene sequence: CDR1 SGHVS, CDR2 FQNEAQ. The CDR3 DNA reads TGTGCCAGCAGCGGGAGGGACAGGGGAGCCAAAAACATTCAGTACTTC. Protein product: CASSGRDRGAKNIQYF.

The rearrangement links TRBV27 to TRBJ2-2; 8 bases line up with TRBD1. Unmatched junction bases numbered 9, after V lost 4 bases and J lost 5 bases. CDR1 and CDR2 from the germline V gene are MNHEY and SMNVEV (reference sequence). The CDR3 spans 16 residues. CDR3 amino acids: CASSSTAGGGTGELFF. CDR3 bases: TGTGCCAGCAGTTCCACAGCAGGGGGCGGAACCGGGGAGCTGTTTTTT.

This clonotype was observed many times. This rearrangement joins TRBV28 to TRBJ1-6, with TRBD1 matching 11 bases. Germline V gene data show CDR1 as MDHEN and CDR2 as SYDVKM. Losses at the gene ends were 4 bases for V and 7 bases for J; bases not matched to a gene: 6. The CDR3 sequence is 16 residues long. The CDR3 DNA reads as TGTGCCAGCAGTTCAATCCGGGACAGGGGGAATTCACCCCTCCACTTT. The encoded protein is CASSSIRDRGNSPLHF.

The chain combines TRBV7-9 with TRBJ2-5; TRBD2 aligns across 7 bases. The germline CDR1 and CDR2 sequences are SEHNR and FQNEAQ (reference sequence). The CDR3 loop spans 17 amino acids. Losses at the gene ends were 6 bases for V and 3 bases for J; bases not matched to a gene: 16. CDR3 sequence: CASSEGRRTRAKETQYF. CDR3 nucleotides: TGTGCCAGCAGTGAGGGCCGTCGGACTAGAGCAAAAGAGACCCAGTACTTC.

The chain carries TRBV6-1 and TRBJ1-4; D perhaps matches TRBD1 (6 bases). With 8 bases removed from V and 0 bases from J, the gap between germline ends came to 13 bases. From germline, CDR1 is MNHNS and CDR2 SASEGT. CDR3 length equals 15 residues. The CDR3 sequence is CASAGGAATNEKLFF. The CDR3 DNA reads as TGTGCCAGCGCGGGGGGGGCGGCAACTAATGAAAAACTGTTTTTT.

This clonotype was seen repeatedly, ten times or more. J is TRBJ2-1 and V is TRBV6-5; D is perhaps TRBD2 (6 bases). CDR1 is MNHEY and CDR2 is SVGAGI in the germline V gene. V lost 6 bases and J 14 bases, leaving 17 bases between the germline ends. This CDR3 contains 12 residues. The CDR3 reads CASSLAGSREFF. Written as DNA, the CDR3 is TGTGCCAGCAGCCTGGCGGGGTCCCGGGAGTTCTTC.

This clonotype was recorded many times. The chain has TRBV6-2 or TRBV6-3 and TRBJ2-7; 8 bases align to TRBD1. CDR3 length: 17 amino acids. J gave up 0 bases and V 7 bases, and 14 bases lay outside the gene matches. The germline gives CDR1 MNHEY, CDR2 SVGEGT. As DNA, the CDR3 is TGTGCCAGCAACGCCAACCCTCGGACAGGGTACTCCTACGAGCAGTACTTC. It codes for CASNANPRTGYSYEQYF.

V usage is TRBV5-1 and J usage is TRBJ2-5; D uncertain. The V end was cut by 0 bases, the J end by 2 bases, with 8 bases between. In germline, CDR1 is SGHRS, CDR2 YFSETQ. The CDR3 loop spans 14 amino acids. The CDR3 nucleotides read TGCGCCAGCAGCTTGGTTCGTCAGCAAGAGACCCAGTACTTC. It translates to CASSLVRQQETQYF.

The chain couples TRBV7-8 to TRBJ1-5; 10 bases line up with TRBD1. V gave up 3 bases and J gave up 5 bases; unmatched junction bases: 7. The V gene's germline CDR1 is SGHVS and CDR2 FQNEAQ. The CDR3 is 16 amino acids. The CDR3 nucleotides are TGTGCCAGCAGCTTGAAGCGGACAGGGGGATATCAGCCCCAGCATTTT. Its protein is CASSLKRTGGYQPQHF.

This clonotype was found a few times. The CDR3 sequence is CAISDRVGQSYYEQYF. The DNA for the CDR3 is TGTGCCATCAGTGATCGGGTGGGGCAGAGTTACTACGAGCAGTACTTC. This chain uses TRBV10-3 with TRBJ2-7; a possible D gene is TRBD1 (5 bases). Between the trimmed V and J ends, which lost 3 bases and 3 bases, there was a span of 18 bases. Germline V gene sequence: CDR1 ENHRY, CDR2 SYGVKD. CDR3 length equals 16 residues.

The V and J genes are TRBV29-1 and TRBJ2-2; TRBD1 or TRBD2 may be the D gene (6 bases each). The CDR3 extends over 15 amino acids. Trimming cost V 3 bases and J 2 bases, with 13 bases left between them. Germline V gene lookup returns CDR1 SQVTM and CDR2 ANQGSEA. The DNA for the CDR3 is TGCAGCGTTGAGCACGGGGGCTTTAACACCGGGGAGCTGTTTTTT. Protein: CSVEHGGFNTGELFF.

This rearrangement joins TRBV6-5 to TRBJ2-3; a possible D gene is TRBD2 (5 bases). This CDR3 comprises 14 residues. Trimming left V 4 bases short and J 0 bases short, with 8 bases between. Germline values: CDR1 MNHEY, CDR2 SVGAGI. CDR3 residues: CASSLLGSTDTQYF. The CDR3 DNA sequence: TGTGCCAGCAGTTTACTAGGGAGCACAGATACGCAGTATTTT.

This chain links TRBV12-3 or TRBV12-4 with TRBJ2-3; D may be TRBD2 (6 bases). This CDR3 comprises 16 residues. V lost 5 bases and J 0 bases, leaving 15 bases between the germline ends. CDR3 residues: CASSPRRGPSTDTQYF. Written as DNA, the CDR3 is TGTGCCAGCAGTCCTAGGCGGGGCCCCAGCACAGATACGCAGTATTTT.

This clonotype was observed at least ten times. The chain employs TRBV5-5 and TRBJ2-5; D is possibly TRBD1 (6 bases). Per the germline V gene, CDR1 is SGHKS and CDR2 is YYEKEE (reference sequence). The CDR3 runs 14 residues. V lost 2 bases to trimming and J lost 4 bases, with 12 bases between them. This CDR3 reads CASSFTGTRETQYF. The DNA for the CDR3 is TGTGCCAGCAGCTTTACAGGGACCAGAGAGACCCAGTACTTC.

The J gene is TRBJ2-6, the V gene TRBV7-2, with 10 nucleotides matching TRBD1. V shed 5 bases and J 10 bases; nucleotides not matched to a gene: 8. The CDR3 consists of 15 residues. Germline CDR1 and CDR2: SGHTA and FQGNSA. CDR3 bases: TGTGCCAGCAGCCGGGACAGGGGAAAAGCAAACGTCCTGACTTTC. Protein: CASSRDRGKANVLTF.

This clonotype appeared a few times. CDR3 region: CASSPAGGSNQPQHF. The CDR3 DNA reads as TGTGCCAGCAGTCCCGCGGGGGGGAGCAATCAGCCCCAGCATTTT. The chain joins TRBV6-5 to TRBJ1-5, with a tentative D call TRBD1 (5 bases). The CDR3 sequence is 15 residues long. V dropped 5 bases and J dropped 1 base, with 12 bases sitting between them. The germline CDR1 and CDR2 sequences are MNHEY and SVGAGI.

The table lists this clonotype with a few counts. The rearrangement uses TRBV6-5 and TRBJ1-2; perhaps TRBD1 as D (5 bases). CDR1 is MNHEY, CDR2 SVGAGI, per germline. There are 13 residues in the CDR3. The V end was cut by 8 bases, the J end by 4 bases, with 14 bases between. The CDR3 is CASSTEGSYGYTF. The CDR3 DNA follows: TGTGCCAGCTCCACCGAGGGGTCCTATGGCTACACCTTC.

This clonotype was observed a handful of times. The V gene is TRBV6-1, the J gene TRBJ1-5; no reliable D call. The CDR3 runs to 13 residues. From germline, CDR1 is MNHNS and CDR2 SASEGT. V was trimmed by 9 bases and J by 4 bases, leaving 13 bases between them. The CDR3 nucleotides are TGTGCCAGTACGGGGAGGGAAAATCAGCCCCAGCATTTT. This encodes CASTGRENQPQHF.

The chain carries TRBV27 and TRBJ2-2; D uncertain. The CDR3 is 14 amino acids. V was clipped by 1 base and J by 0 bases, with 3 bases between them. Per the germline V gene, CDR1 is MNHEY and CDR2 is SMNVEV (reference sequence). CDR3 nucleotide sequence: TGTGCCAGCAGTTTATGGGCGAACACCGGGGAGCTGTTTTTT. Translating gives CASSLWANTGELFF.

This clonotype was recorded many times. The CDR3 reads CASSPGGLAGAGRETQYF. CDR3 DNA sequence: TGTGCCAGCAGCCCCGGCGGGCTAGCGGGAGCTGGTCGAGAGACCCAGTACTTC. This sequence joins TRBV3-1 and TRBJ2-5, with 10 nucleotides matching TRBD2. Germline V gene lookup returns CDR1 LGHDT and CDR2 YNNKEL (reference sequence). Trimming removed 4 bases from V and 4 bases from J; junction bases left unmatched: 15. The CDR3 length is 18 residues.